These T cell receptor beta chains were read from a single sample in a study of vaccination effects on CD4 cells after COVID-19. Some clones are missing from TCRdb's copy, which holds only in-frame ones; the method was immunoSEQ multiplex PCR. The sample carries around 37,000 clones, around 74% recorded once. Their specific antigens are unknown. Sequencing used CD4+ T cells from PBMCs cultured without peptide, obtained before COVID-19 vaccination. These receptors all come from a human donor who received a COVID-19 vaccine. The CDR3 runs from the conserved cysteine through the conserved F or W. The D gene is left open where the match is weak. Where a row states a size, it is once, few, many or the class of an expanded clone; other rows omit it.

size: NA; D: TRBD2; V: TRBV5-4; J: TRBJ2-3; DNA: TGTGCCAGCAGCCTGGGACTAGCGGGGGCCCACACAGATACGCAGTATTTT; CDR3: CASSLGLAGAHTDTQYF
size: NA; D: NA; V: TRBV6-5; J: TRBJ2-7; DNA: TGTGCCATCGATAGGCTCTACGAGCAGTACTTC; CDR3: CAIDRLYEQYF
size: NA; D: NA; V: TRBV20-1; J: TRBJ2-7; DNA: TGCAGTGCTAGTAGGGGCGGCCACGAGCAGTACTTC; CDR3: CSASRGGHEQYF
size: NA; D: NA; V: TRBV7-2; J: TRBJ2-7; DNA: TGTGCCAGCAGCTTAGTCGGGAGTAGTTACGAGCAGTACTTC; CDR3: CASSLVGSSYEQYF
size: few; D: TRBD1; V: TRBV5-4; J: TRBJ1-6; DNA: TGTGCCAGCAGCCGGACAGGGATTGGCTCACCCCTCCACTTT; CDR3: CASSRTGIGSPLHF
size: NA; D: NA; V: TRBV20-1; J: TRBJ2-7; DNA: TGCAGTGCTAGTGGACTGGGCAGCCCCTACGAGCAGTACTTC; CDR3: CSASGLGSPYEQYF
size: NA; D: TRBD2; V: TRBV7-2; J: TRBJ2-3; DNA: TGTGCCAGCAGCTTAGCGGGGAGCGGGGGGGCAGATACGCAGTATTTT; CDR3: CASSLAGSGGADTQYF
size: NA; D: NA; V: TRBV7-3; J: TRBJ2-7; DNA: TGTGCCAGCAGCTACGGACATAACGACGAGCAGTACTTC; CDR3: CASSYGHNDEQYF
size: NA; D: TRBD2; V: TRBV19; J: TRBJ2-7; DNA: TGTGCCAGTAGTCTAGCGGGGTCCTACGAGCAGTACTTC; CDR3: CASSLAGSYEQYF
size: NA; D: TRBD1; V: TRBV7-2; J: TRBJ1-5; DNA: TGTGCCAGCAGCTTAGAAGGGGGCGGTGTCAATCAGCCCCAGCATTTT; CDR3: CASSLEGGGVNQPQHF
size: few; D: NA; V: TRBV7-8; J: TRBJ1-3; DNA: TGTGCCAGCAGCTTAGGGGTAGGAGACACCATATATTTT; CDR3: CASSLGVGDTIYF
size: NA; D: NA; V: TRBV7-2; J: TRBJ1-1; DNA: TGTGCCAGCAGCTCAATCTCATACGGGGGGAACACTGAAGCTTTCTTT; CDR3: CASSSISYGGNTEAFF
size: NA; D: NA; V: TRBV19; J: TRBJ1-2; DNA: TGTGCCAGTAGTAAACGTGGACGGTTTAACTATGGCTACACCTTC; CDR3: CASSKRGRFNYGYTF
size: NA; D: TRBD1; V: TRBV7-9; J: TRBJ1-2; DNA: TGTGCCAGCAGCGGTACTCGACAGGGGGTGGGTGGCTACACCTTC; CDR3: CASSGTRQGVGGYTF
size: NA; D: TRBD2; V: TRBV12-3/TRBV12-4; J: TRBJ2-5; DNA: TGTGCCAGCAGTCCGGGGGGGGAGACCCAGTACTTC; CDR3: CASSPGGETQYF
size: NA; D: NA; V: TRBV3-1/TRBV3-2; J: TRBJ2-7; DNA: TGTGCCAGCAGCCAAGATTGGGAGCGGAGCAACGAGCAGTACTTC; CDR3: CASSQDWERSNEQYF